This T cell receptor beta chain stems from a study of CD8 T cells in ankylosing spondylitis. Study results and caveats: Reports say disease-linked clones showed up significantly more in matched ankylosing spondylitis synovial fluid. Certain motif variants had earlier appeared in reactive arthritis synovial fluid and blood.

In germline, CDR1 is SQVTM, CDR2 ANQGSEA. V shed 7 bases and J 4 bases; nucleotides not matched to a gene: 15. This CDR3 contains 15 residues. TCRdb re-called the 5' RACE reads through MiXCR, storing one row per CDR3 protein. The table has under 150,000 distinct CDR3 sequences, approximately 8.4% seen once. In the case of this clonotype: The antigen is not known.

The receptor comes from a male donor with ankylosing spondylitis. J is TRBJ1-2 and V is TRBV29-1, with 7 bases fitting TRBD1. The sample comprised synovial fluid, either unsorted or a sorted T cell fraction (not recorded which). DNA for the CDR3: TGCAGCGCGATGGGTGAGCCCAGGGGGTCCTATGGCTACACCTTC. Translating gives CSAMGEPRGSYGYTF.